This TCR beta chain was documented in a study of human CD8 memory T cell subsets. General observations from the study: It was suggested by Chao1 estimates that stem-like memory T cells were more diverse than precursor exhausted T cells.

Per the germline V gene, CDR1 is SEHNR and CDR2 is FQNEAQ (reference sequence). This CDR3 contains 13 residues. Production of TCR beta libraries used UMI-labeled 5' RACE as the method. TCRdb reworked the 5' RACE reads into one entry per CDR3 protein, no DNA. The sample includes under 6,000 distinct CDR3 sequences. Comments on this clonotype: Its antigen remains unidentified.

Healthy donors' buffy coats yielded the PBMC. V and J are TRBV7-9 and TRBJ1-2. The sequence was obtained from a human donor in good health. The sequenced sample was CD8+ effector memory T cells (TEM) sorted from PBMCs. The subset: effector memory CD8 T cells, CCR7- CD45RO+ CD95+. CDR3 amino acids: CASSLEALYGYTF.